The present T cell receptor beta chain was sequenced within a study of shared clonotypes between healthy human individuals. Study overall: Those who served as donors were a couple of women and three men between the ages of 18 and 49.

Worth noting for this clone: Its antigen is currently unknown.

Germline CDR1 KGHSY, CDR2 FQNENV. Unmatched junction bases numbered 6, after V lost 4 bases and J lost 16 bases. The CDR3 contains 13 residues. Regarding the study as a whole: It was the non-shared clonotypes that had lower generation probabilities than clonotypes shared by all four donors. Sampling included only blood; tissue repertoires likely differ. The represented genetic and exposure-history diversity was limited by the small number of donors.

Using immunoSEQ multiplex PCR, the repertoire was profiled, and TCRdb retains in-frame clones only, with some absent. There are around 350,000 clones in the sample; about 73% occur only once, and over 9.5% lies in the top ten. Source material: memory CD4+ T cells sorted from blood. The subset was: CD45RA-negative fraction. The TCR comes from a man aged 25 to 40 in good health. The rearrangement uses TRBV16 and TRBJ2-1; 14 nucleotides agree with TRBD2. CDR3 nucleotide sequence: TGTGCCAGCAGCCCGACTAGCGGGAGGGCGGGATTCTTC. As protein: CASSPTSGRAGFF.